Below, 20 T cell receptor beta chains from the same sample are listed, as sequenced in a study of response to subunit inactivated influenza vaccine. TCRdb reprocessed the RT-PCR reads with MiXCR, giving one entry per CDR3 protein. Seen here are around 540,000 distinct CDR3 sequences, approximately 12% observed once, and the top ten hold 10% to 13%. The sequencing used PBMCs from blood, collected on the day of vaccination. These receptors all stem from a man aged 50 to 60 who received an inactivated influenza vaccine.

The chain is built from TRBV7-2 and TRBJ1-5; no clear D gene. The V end lost 1 base, the J end lost 0 bases, and 10 bases lay between the germline ends. CDR1 and CDR2 from the germline V gene are SGHTA and FQGNSA. CDR3 length equals 16 residues. CDR3 coding DNA: TGTGCCAGCAGCTTAGAGCCCGGCTATAGCAATCAGCCCCAGCATTTT. Its translation: CASSLEPGYSNQPQHF.

This clonotype showed up just a few times. This chain connects TRBV12-3 or TRBV12-4 to TRBJ2-5; TRBD2 is a possible D gene (6 bases). V dropped 8 bases and J dropped 1 base, with 17 bases sitting between them. This CDR3 has 15 amino acids. Here the CDR3 DNA reads TGTGCCAGCCGGTCGGGGGTCAGCGCCCAAGAGACCCAGTACTTC. Amino acids: CASRSGVSAQETQYF.

This rearrangement joins TRBV7-9 to TRBJ2-5, with D possibly TRBD2 on 6 matching bases. The CDR3 is 12 residues long. Trimming cost V 4 bases and J 14 bases, with 17 bases left between them. Germline V CDR1 and CDR2: SEHNR, FQNEAQ (reference sequence). The CDR3 DNA reads as TGTGCCAGCAGCTCACACGGGACCGGGGGTTACTTC. This encodes CASSSHGTGGYF.

This clonotype was counted many times. The chain links TRBV15 to TRBJ1-2; possible D gene TRBD1, 5 bases. V was pared by 2 bases and J by 2 bases, with 12 bases between. The CDR3 is 15 amino acids. The V gene's germline CDR1 is LNHNV and CDR2 YYDKDF (reference sequence). This chain's CDR3 is CATSRRRGSNYGYTF. The CDR3 nucleotides read TGTGCCACCAGCAGACGCCGGGGCTCAAACTATGGCTACACCTTC.

This clonotype was found a few times. The chain has TRBV10-3 and TRBJ1-2, with D hard to call. This CDR3 is 11 amino acids long. Trimming removed 8 bases at V and 8 bases at J, with 12 bases between. Germline CDR1 reads ENHRY; CDR2 reads SYGVKD. CDR3 coding DNA: TGTGCCATCCAGGAGGGAGGCGGCTACACCTTC. Protein: CAIQEGGGYTF.

This clonotype was counted at least ten times. An end of the junction differs from the germline gene, which may be a read error. J is TRBJ2-5 and V is TRBV29-1; D may be TRBD1 or TRBD2 (6 bases each). CDR1 is SQVTM, CDR2 ANQGSEA, per germline. The CDR3 covers 11 residues. Written as DNA, the CDR3 is TGCAGCGTTGAGTGGAGGGGGGCGGGCGACTTC. The encoded protein is CSVEWRGAGDF.

The V and J genes are TRBV7-2 and TRBJ1-5, with D perhaps TRBD1 (5 bases). CDR1 and CDR2 (germline): SGHTA, FQGNSA. The CDR3 is 17 residues long. Between the trimmed V and J ends, which lost 5 bases and 0 bases, there was a span of 17 bases. The CDR3 nucleotides are TGTGCCAGCAGCCGACGCCTCGGGACGGATAGCAATCAGCCCCAGCATTTT. Translation gives CASSRRLGTDSNQPQHF.

The gene calls are TRBV20-1 and TRBJ2-1; 7 positions match TRBD2. Germline CDR1 is DFQATT and CDR2 is SNEGSKA (reference sequence). This CDR3 region has 18 residues. The V gene end was trimmed by 2 bases and the J gene end by 1 base; junction bases not matched to a gene: 14. This CDR3 reads CSARNLGGSMGSYNEQFF. CDR3 in DNA: TGCAGTGCTAGAAACCTCGGCGGGAGCATGGGATCCTACAATGAGCAGTTCTTC.

The table lists this clonotype with a few counts. The V and J genes are TRBV24-1 and TRBJ2-3; TRBD2 agrees at 7 bases. CDR1 is KGHDR, CDR2 SFDVKD, per germline. With V trimmed by 1 base and J by 1 base, 4 bases remained unmatched. This CDR3 is built from 16 residues. In DNA, the CDR3 is TGTGCCACCAGTGATTTTGGTACTAGCGGCACAGATACGCAGTATTTT. Translated: CATSDFGTSGTDTQYF.

This clonotype was counted between two and nine times. This sequence joins TRBV12-3 or TRBV12-4 and TRBJ2-7, with D perhaps matching TRBD1 (6 bases). Trimming took off 3 bases at V and 3 bases at J, with 12 bases between the two ends. This CDR3 has 14 amino acids. CDR3 DNA sequence: TGTGCCAGCAGTTTTGGGGACACAGACTACGAGCAGTACTTC. Protein: CASSFGDTDYEQYF.

The table lists this clonotype with a few counts. V is TRBV7-9 and J is TRBJ1-1, with D hard to call. The CDR3 is 13 amino acids. V was shortened by 4 bases and J by 10 bases, with 16 bases between the two germline ends. From germline, CDR1 is SEHNR and CDR2 FQNEAQ (reference sequence). The CDR3 region has the DNA TGTGCCAGCAGCTCCCGTATGGAATCTGGAGCTTTCTTT. Its translation: CASSSRMESGAFF.

This clonotype was picked up a small number of times. The chain recombines TRBV3-1 with TRBJ2-4, with a weak D call TRBD2 (5 bases). Germline assignment: CDR1 LGHDT and CDR2 YNNKEL (reference sequence). The CDR3 runs to 12 residues. V lost 4 bases to trimming and J lost 6 bases, with 7 bases between them. CDR3 DNA: TGTGCCAGCAGCCCCGGACTAAACATTCAGTACTTC. It is translated as CASSPGLNIQYF.

The V and J genes are TRBV29-1 and TRBJ1-2, with TRBD1 matching 8 bases. Looked up from germline, CDR1 is SQVTM and CDR2 is ANQGSEA. Trimming cost V 8 bases and J 5 bases; bases outside gene matches: 4. CDR3 length: 11 residues. CDR3 in DNA: TGCAGCCACCGACAGGGGTATGGCTACACCTTC. It translates to CSHRQGYGYTF. Full variable domain (rest looked up from reference TRBV29-1 and TRBJ1-2): SAVISQKPSRDICQRGTSLTIQCQVDSQVTMMFWYRQQPGQSLTLIATANQGSEATYESGFVIDKFPISRPNLTFSTLTVSNMSPEDSSIYLCSHRQGYGYTFGSGTRLTVV.

In this sample, this clonotype turned up many times. The chain recombines TRBV29-1 with TRBJ2-7; TRBD2 agrees at 7 bases. V was pared by 2 bases and J by 9 bases, with 16 bases of the junction left unmatched. The CDR3 spans 15 residues. Germline V lookup: CDR1 SQVTM, CDR2 ANQGSEA. CDR3 sequence reads: CSVELAGDAHPSQYF. CDR3 nucleotides: TGCAGCGTTGAATTGGCGGGGGACGCGCATCCGTCGCAGTACTTC.

The chain has TRBV5-1 and TRBJ2-1; D is possibly TRBD1 or TRBD2 (6 bases each). Germline assignment: CDR1 SGHRS and CDR2 YFSETQ. V was pared by 6 bases and J by 7 bases, with 17 bases between. This CDR3 contains 14 residues. The CDR3 DNA follows: TGCGCCAGCACCCTTGGGGGCCGGGGGAATGAGCAGTTCTTC. It specifies CASTLGGRGNEQFF. The whole variable domain, remainder taken from reference TRBV5-1 and TRBJ2-1, is KAGVTQTPRYLIKTRGQQVTLSCSPISGHRSVSWYQQTPGQGLQFLFEYFSETQRNKGNFPGRFSGRQFSNSRSEMNVSTLELGDSALYLCASTLGGRGNEQFFGPGTRLTVL.

The chain employs TRBV6-1 and TRBJ2-5; 7 nucleotides match TRBD1. The junction had 3 bases not matched to a gene; V was cut back by 4 bases and J by 1 base. The CDR3 loop spans 14 amino acids. Looked up from germline, CDR1 is MNHNS and CDR2 is SASEGT. The CDR3 spells CASSGWDSQETQYF. CDR3 bases: TGTGCCAGCAGTGGCTGGGACAGCCAAGAGACCCAGTACTTC.

This clonotype was observed many times. The rearrangement links TRBV3-1 to TRBJ1-1; D is perhaps TRBD1 (6 bases). This CDR3 is 16 amino acids long. Germline loops: CDR1 LGHDT, CDR2 YNNKEL (reference sequence). Trimming shortened V by 1 base and J by 4 bases, and 16 bases separated the two germline ends. Here the CDR3 reads CASSQATGLLSTEAFF. CDR3 bases: TGTGCCAGCAGCCAAGCTACAGGGTTGTTGAGCACTGAAGCTTTCTTT. The full variable domain, its missing parts supplied by reference TRBV3-1 and TRBJ1-1, is DTAVSQTPKYLVTQMGNDKSIKCEQNLGHDTMYWYKQDSKKFLKIMFSYNNKELIINETVPNRFSPKSPDKAHLNLHINSLELGDSAVYFCASSQATGLLSTEAFFGQGTRLTVV.

This clonotype was picked up a small number of times. The chain couples TRBV4-1 to TRBJ2-4; D is unclear. The V end lost 1 base, the J end lost 0 bases, and 10 bases lay between the germline ends. The CDR3 loop spans 16 amino acids. CDR1 is MGHRA and CDR2 is YSYEKL in the germline V gene. CDR3 region: CASSQVVSPAKNIQYF. DNA of the CDR3: TGCGCCAGCAGCCAAGTAGTAAGTCCAGCCAAAAACATTCAGTACTTC.

This clonotype was observed a handful of times. V usage is TRBV10-3 and J usage is TRBJ1-2, with TRBD1 identical over 8 bases. Germline V lookup: CDR1 ENHRY, CDR2 SYGVKD. V gave up 9 bases and J gave up 3 bases; unmatched junction bases: 6. There are 13 residues in the CDR3. As DNA, the CDR3 is TGTGCCATAAACTCAGGGGGCGACTATGGCTACACCTTC. Amino acids: CAINSGGDYGYTF.

The chain couples TRBV20-1 to TRBJ2-1; 7 nucleotides align to TRBD2. Germline values: CDR1 DFQATT, CDR2 SNEGSKA (reference sequence). There are 15 residues in the CDR3. The junction had 8 bases not matched to a gene; V was cut back by 3 bases and J by 3 bases. CDR3 bases: TGCAGTGCTAGGGTAGGGCTAGCGGTCTACAATGAGCAGTTCTTC. Residues: CSARVGLAVYNEQFF.